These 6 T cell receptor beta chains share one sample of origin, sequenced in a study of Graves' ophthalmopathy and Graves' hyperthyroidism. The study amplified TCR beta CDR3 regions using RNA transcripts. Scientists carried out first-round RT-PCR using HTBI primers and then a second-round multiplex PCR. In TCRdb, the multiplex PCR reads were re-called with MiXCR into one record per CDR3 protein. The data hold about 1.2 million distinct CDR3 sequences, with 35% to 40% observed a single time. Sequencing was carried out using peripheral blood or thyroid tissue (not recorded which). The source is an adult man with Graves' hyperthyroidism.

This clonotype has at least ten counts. The CDR3 coding sequence is TGCAGTGCTCCGGCGGTCTACGAGCAGTACTTC. This sequence encodes CSAPAVYEQYF. V is TRBV20-1 and J is TRBJ2-7; D ambiguous. Germline V gene lookup returns CDR1 DFQATT and CDR2 SNEGSKA (reference sequence). Between the trimmed V and J ends, which lost 5 bases and 3 bases, there was a span of 8 bases. The CDR3 is 11 amino acids.

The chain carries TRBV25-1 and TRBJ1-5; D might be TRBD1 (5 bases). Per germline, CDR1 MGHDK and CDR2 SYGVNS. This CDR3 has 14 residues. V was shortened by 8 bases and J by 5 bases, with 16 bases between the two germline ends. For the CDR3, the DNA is TGTGCCAGCGTTGCGCCCAGGGCCGATCAGCCCCAGCATTTT. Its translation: CASVAPRADQPQHF. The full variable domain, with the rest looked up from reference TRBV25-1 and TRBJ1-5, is EADIYQTPRYLVIGTGKKITLECSQTMGHDKMYWYQQDPGMELHLIHYSYGVNSTEKGDLSSESTVSRIRTEHFPLTLESARPSHTSQYLCASVAPRADQPQHFGDGTRLSIL.

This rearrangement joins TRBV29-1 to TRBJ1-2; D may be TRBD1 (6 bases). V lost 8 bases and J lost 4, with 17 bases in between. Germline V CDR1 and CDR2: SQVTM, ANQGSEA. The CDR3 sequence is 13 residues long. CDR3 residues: CSFQGGGGYGYTF. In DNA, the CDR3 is TGCAGCTTCCAGGGTGGGGGCGGCTATGGCTACACCTTC.

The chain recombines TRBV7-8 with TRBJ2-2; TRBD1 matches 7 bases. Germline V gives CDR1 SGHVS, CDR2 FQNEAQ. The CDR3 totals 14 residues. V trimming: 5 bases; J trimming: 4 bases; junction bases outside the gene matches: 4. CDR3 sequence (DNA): TGTGCCAGCAGCGACAGGGTTGGCACCGGGGAGCTGTTTTTT. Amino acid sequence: CASSDRVGTGELFF. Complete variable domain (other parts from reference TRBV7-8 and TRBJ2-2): GAGVSQSPRYKVAKRGQDVALRCDPISGHVSLFWYQQALGQGPEFLTYFQNEAQLDKSGLPSDRFFAERPEGSVSTLKIQRTQQEDSAVYLCASSDRVGTGELFFGEGSRLTVL.

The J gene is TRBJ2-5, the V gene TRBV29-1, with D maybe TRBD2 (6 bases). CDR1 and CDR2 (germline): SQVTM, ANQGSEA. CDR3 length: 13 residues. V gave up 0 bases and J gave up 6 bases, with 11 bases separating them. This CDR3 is CSVEDRGGKTQYF. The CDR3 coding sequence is TGCAGCGTTGAAGATCGTGGGGGGAAGACCCAGTACTTC. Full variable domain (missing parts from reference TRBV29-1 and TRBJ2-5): SAVISQKPSRDICQRGTSLTIQCQVDSQVTMMFWYRQQPGQSLTLIATANQGSEATYESGFVIDKFPISRPNLTFSTLTVSNMSPEDSSIYLCSVEDRGGKTQYFGPGTRLLVL.

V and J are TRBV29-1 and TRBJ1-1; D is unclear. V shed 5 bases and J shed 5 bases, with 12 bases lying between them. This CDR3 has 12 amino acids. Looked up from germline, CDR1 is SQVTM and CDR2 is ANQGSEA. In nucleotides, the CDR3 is TGCAGCGTTCTCCCCGGGCGGACTGAAGCTTTCTTT. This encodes CSVLPGRTEAFF. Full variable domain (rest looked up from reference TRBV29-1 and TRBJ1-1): SAVISQKPSRDICQRGTSLTIQCQVDSQVTMMFWYRQQPGQSLTLIATANQGSEATYESGFVIDKFPISRPNLTFSTLTVSNMSPEDSSIYLCSVLPGRTEAFFGQGTRLTVV.